These 20 T cell receptor beta chains came from one sample sequenced in a study of blood T cell repertoires in COVID-19. The method was immunoSEQ multiplex PCR; TCRdb's version includes in-frame clones alone and lacks a portion of them. The sample lists a few hundred thousand clones; 70% to 90% were seen once. Sequencing was done on a sample of PBMCs or T cells enriched from blood (not recorded which). All receptors come from a man younger than 45 who had recovered from COVID-19.

The gene calls are TRBV19 and TRBJ1-1, with D tentatively TRBD1 (5 bases). There are 13 residues in the CDR3. Germline V gene data show CDR1 as LNHDA and CDR2 as SQIVND (reference sequence). The V gene lost 5 bases and the J gene lost 5 bases, with 12 bases spanning the gap. The CDR3 nucleotides read TGTGCCAGTAGTTTCTCAAAGGGGACTGAAGCTTTCTTT. It codes for CASSFSKGTEAFF.

The chain employs TRBV5-6 and TRBJ1-1; D gene unclear. Deletions cut 1 base from V and 1 base from J, with 8 bases between. The CDR3 runs to 14 residues. Germline V gene sequence: CDR1 SGHDT, CDR2 YYEEEE. CDR3 protein: CASSLTGRNTEAFF. CDR3 DNA sequence: TGTGCCAGCAGCTTGACGGGGAGGAACACTGAAGCTTTCTTT.

J is TRBJ1-5 and V is TRBV27; TRBD1 agrees at 7 bases. The germline CDR1 and CDR2 sequences are MNHEY and SMNVEV (reference sequence). The length of the CDR3 is 14 residues. V lost 2 bases, J lost 7 bases, and 5 bases stayed unmatched. CDR3 region: CASSLRQGDQPQHF. The CDR3, as DNA: TGTGCCAGCAGTTTACGGCAGGGGGACCAGCCCCAGCATTTT.

This chain uses TRBV11-2 with TRBJ2-5; TRBD2 is a possible D gene (6 bases). The ends were cut back, 2 bases at V and 3 bases at J, with 16 bases in the middle. Germline CDR1 and CDR2: SGHAT and FQNNGV. This CDR3 is 16 amino acids long. In nucleotides, the CDR3 is TGTGCCAGCAGCTTATCTGGGGGAGGCTCGGAAGAGACCCAGTACTTC. Translated: CASSLSGGGSEETQYF. The entire variable domain, with the rest obtained from reference TRBV11-2 and TRBJ2-5, is as follows: EAGVAQSPRYKIIEKRQSVAFWCNPISGHATLYWYQQILGQGPKLLIQFQNNGVVDDSQLPKDRFSAERLKGVDSTLKIQPAKLEDSAVYLCASSLSGGGSEETQYFGPGTRLLVL.

V is TRBV7-2 and J is TRBJ2-3; TRBD2 matches 9 bases. Germline trimming cut 6 bases from V and 2 bases from J; bases unmatched to any gene: 12. Per the germline V gene, CDR1 is SGHTA and CDR2 is FQGNSA. The CDR3 length is 17 residues. In DNA, the CDR3 is TGTGCCAGCAGGGAGGACGGACTAGCGCTTTTCACAGATACGCAGTATTTT. Amino acid sequence: CASREDGLALFTDTQYF.

This chain uses TRBV11-3 with TRBJ2-3; the D gene is possibly TRBD2 (7 bases). V was trimmed by 5 bases and J by 1 base, leaving 13 bases between them. The CDR3 runs 15 residues. Per the germline V gene, CDR1 is SGHNT and CDR2 is YENEEA. The CDR3 coding sequence is TGTGCCAGCAGCCCCAACGGGGGGCGCACAGATACGCAGTATTTT. This gives the protein CASSPNGGRTDTQYF.

The CDR3 DNA sequence: TGCGCCAGCAGCCGCGGACGGGACAGGGGGTATTCACCCCTCCACTTT. Protein product: CASSRGRDRGYSPLHF. The chain recombines TRBV4-3 with TRBJ1-6; TRBD1 matches 11 bases. Germline CDR1 LGHNA, CDR2 YSLEER. After removal of 4 bases from V and 8 bases from J, the junction contained 7 bases not matched to a gene. CDR3 length: 16 amino acids.

This chain links TRBV30 with TRBJ1-4, with D possibly TRBD1 on 5 matching bases. CDR3 length: 17 residues. Germline lookup yields CDR1 GTSNPN and CDR2 SVGIG (reference sequence). The germline V and J ends were trimmed by 3 bases and 5 bases, with 22 bases remaining between them. CDR3 sequence reads: CAWRAIKDGGRNEKLFF. Here the CDR3 DNA reads TGTGCCTGGAGGGCTATAAAGGACGGGGGACGAAATGAAAAACTGTTTTTT.

This sequence joins TRBV7-9 and TRBJ1-6, with 7 positions matching TRBD1. The CDR3 sequence is 14 residues long. CDR1 and CDR2 from the germline V gene are SEHNR and FQNEAQ (reference sequence). Trimming removed 5 bases from V and 6 bases from J; junction bases left unmatched: 4. For the CDR3, the DNA is TGTGCCAGCAGCGTCGGACAGGCTAATTCACCCCTCCACTTT. It codes for CASSVGQANSPLHF. The full variable domain, completed using reference TRBV7-9 and TRBJ1-6, is DTGVSQNPRHKITKRGQNVTFRCDPISEHNRLYWYRQTLGQGPEFLTYFQNEAQLEKSRLLSDRFSAERPKGSFSTLEIQRTEQGDSAMYLCASSVGQANSPLHFGNGTRLTVT.

The chain recombines TRBV6-5 with TRBJ1-6; 7 bases are shared with TRBD1. The CDR3 extends over 14 amino acids. Germline V CDR1 and CDR2: MNHEY, SVGAGI. V was pared by 8 bases and J by 6 bases, with 7 bases of the junction left unmatched. CDR3 DNA sequence: TGTGCCAGCCAGGGACAGTCCCTTAATTCACCCCTCCACTTT. Encoded protein: CASQGQSLNSPLHF.

This clone was seen once. V usage is TRBV27 and J usage is TRBJ1-2; D unresolved. Germline assignment: CDR1 MNHEY and CDR2 SMNVEV (reference sequence). The CDR3 length is 13 residues. V gave up 4 bases and J gave up 3 bases, with 9 bases separating them. CDR3 protein: CASSSGSDYGYTF. The CDR3 coding sequence is TGTGCCAGCAGTTCCGGCAGCGACTATGGCTACACCTTC.

V is TRBV2 and J is TRBJ1-1, with D tentatively TRBD1 (5 bases). CDR1 and CDR2 (germline): SNHLY, FYNNEI. Trimming shortened V by 6 bases and J by 8 bases, and 13 bases separated the two germline ends. The CDR3 has 12 amino acids. Written as DNA, the CDR3 is TGTGCCAGCAGCGGGGACGGGGGGGAAGCTTTCTTT. This encodes CASSGDGGEAFF. The full variable domain, in which reference TRBV2 and TRBJ1-1 provide the parts outside the CDR3, is EPEVTQTPSHQVTQMGQEVILRCVPISNHLYFYWYRQILGQKVEFLVSFYNNEISEKSEIFDDQFSVERPDGSNFTLKIRSTKLEDSAMYFCASSGDGGEAFFGQGTRLTVV.

The chain links TRBV7-2 to TRBJ1-6; the D gene is possibly TRBD1 (6 bases). CDR3 size: 17 residues. Trimming shortened V by 5 bases and J by 1 base, and 15 bases separated the two germline ends. The germline gives CDR1 SGHTA, CDR2 FQGNSA. The CDR3 DNA is TGTGCCAGCAGCCTCAGGGGTTTTAGGTCCTATAATTCACCCCTCCACTTT. Amino acid sequence: CASSLRGFRSYNSPLHF.

J is TRBJ1-6 and V is TRBV5-8; no reliable D call. The CDR3 has 16 amino acids. Germline CDR1 reads SGHTS; CDR2 reads YDEGEE. V lost 2 bases and J 9 bases, leaving 18 bases between the germline ends. The DNA for the CDR3 is TGTGCCAGCAGCTTCAGTTCGGGCAAAGGAGGTTCACCCCTCCACTTT. Its protein product is CASSFSSGKGGSPLHF.

This clone was observed a handful of times. The chain joins TRBV2 to TRBJ1-2; a weak D match, TRBD1 (6 bases). V dropped 7 bases and J dropped 3 bases, with 15 bases sitting between them. In germline, CDR1 is SNHLY, CDR2 FYNNEI. The CDR3 runs to 14 residues. CDR3 amino acids: CASTRGGVYYGYTF. The CDR3 DNA follows: TGTGCCAGCACCCGCGGGGGCGTTTACTATGGCTACACCTTC.

This clone came up once. The rearrangement links TRBV29-1 to TRBJ2-2; 7 bases map to TRBD1. The CDR3 loop spans 12 amino acids. The J segment lost 6 bases and the V segment lost 4 bases, leaving 2 bases of the junction unmatched. The V gene's germline CDR1 is SQVTM and CDR2 ANQGSEA. The CDR3 protein is CSVGRGPGELFF. The CDR3 nucleotides read TGCAGCGTTGGAAGGGGGCCCGGGGAGCTGTTTTTT.

This clone showed up just once. The chain joins TRBV2 to TRBJ2-1, with 10 bases aligning to TRBD2. J was trimmed by 7 bases and V by 6 bases; bases with no gene match: 9. In germline, CDR1 is SNHLY, CDR2 FYNNEI. This CDR3 spans 15 amino acids. Here the CDR3 DNA reads TGTGCCAGCAGGGAGCGGGGGGGCGGTGTGAATGAGCAGTTCTTC. This translates into CASRERGGGVNEQFF.

This clone was observed once. The rearrangement joins TRBV6-5 to TRBJ2-3; 12 positions match TRBD2. The CDR3 length is 12 residues. Germline loops: CDR1 MNHEY, CDR2 SVGAGI. Losses at the gene ends were 5 bases for V and 14 bases for J; bases not matched to a gene: 5. DNA for the CDR3: TGTGCCAGCAGTCTAGCGGGGGGGCGTCTGTATTTT. Translating it yields CASSLAGGRLYF.

This rearrangement joins TRBV29-1 to TRBJ1-1; tentatively, D is TRBD1 (5 bases). Germline assignment: CDR1 SQVTM and CDR2 ANQGSEA. V was shortened by 4 bases and J by 0 bases, with 18 bases between the two germline ends. This CDR3 region has 16 residues. In nucleotides, the CDR3 is TGCAGCGTTGGGTACCGTCTCGACAGAATGAACACTGAAGCTTTCTTT. The encoded protein is CSVGYRLDRMNTEAFF. The variable domain in full, with the rest retrieved from reference TRBV29-1 and TRBJ1-1, is SAVISQKPSRDICQRGTSLTIQCQVDSQVTMMFWYRQQPGQSLTLIATANQGSEATYESGFVIDKFPISRPNLTFSTLTVSNMSPEDSSIYLCSVGYRLDRMNTEAFFGQGTRLTVV.

This sequence joins TRBV19 and TRBJ1-1; TRBD1 agrees at 7 bases. After removal of 0 bases from V and 9 bases from J, the junction contained 10 bases not matched to a gene. This CDR3 is 15 amino acids long. Per the germline V gene, CDR1 is LNHDA and CDR2 is SQIVND (reference sequence). CDR3 region: CASSIDLWQGGKAFF. The DNA of the CDR3 is TGTGCCAGTAGTATAGATCTATGGCAGGGGGGAAAAGCTTTCTTT.